This TCR beta chain was sequenced for a study of blood T cell repertoires in COVID-19. Study in general: The United States, Italy and Spain were the sources of the acute and convalescent COVID-19 samples.

V gave up 3 bases and J gave up 4 bases, with 7 bases separating them. Germline V gives CDR1 MNHEY, CDR2 SVGAGI. The CDR3 length is 14 residues. Libraries were prepared by immunoSEQ multiplex PCR; TCRdb keeps only in-frame clonotypes and omits some of them. The table has 100,000 to 150,000 clones, approximately 90% seen once; the top ten hold approximately 4.5%. The chain combines TRBV6-5 with TRBJ1-6; D is possibly TRBD1 (5 bases). The source material was peripheral blood. This TCR came from a man aged 55 to 70 with COVID-19, enrolled during active disease. The CDR3 DNA reads as TGTGCCAGCAGTTATCAGGGTTATAATTCACCCCTCCACTTT. Protein sequence: CASSYQGYNSPLHF.